A selection of T cell receptor beta chains follows, all from one sample in a study of T cells after yellow fever vaccination. From the 5' RACE reads, TCRdb called clonotypes with MiXCR, one entry per CDR3 protein. The table includes under 200,000 distinct CDR3 sequences, about 10% detected once. The material sequenced was CD8+ T cells sorted from PBMCs, taken 15 days after the yellow fever booster vaccination. These receptors originate from a man younger than 35 who received the YFV17D yellow fever vaccine. CDR3s include the opening cysteine and the closing phenylalanine or tryptophan. A D gene is named only where the DNA matches it firmly. Where a row states a size, it is once, few, many or the class of an expanded clone; other rows omit it.

TRBD2	TRBV7-8	TRBJ2-1	15	many	CASSPISGLAYEQFF	TGTGCCAGCAGCCCTATCTCGGGACTAGCTTATGAGCAGTTCTTC
NA	TRBV27	TRBJ1-4	14	few	CASGPGQTNEKLFF	TGTGCCAGCGGCCCAGGGCAGACTAATGAAAAACTGTTTTTT
NA	TRBV2	TRBJ2-5	13	NA	CASSELDEETQYF	TGTGCCAGCAGTGAACTGGACGAAGAGACCCAGTACTTC
NA	TRBV6-2/TRBV6-3	TRBJ2-1	11	NA	CASNEGDEQFF	TGTGCCAGCAACGAGGGCGATGAGCAGTTCTTC
NA	TRBV6-2/TRBV6-3	TRBJ1-5	15	NA	CASSSPGFSNQPQHF	TGTGCCAGCAGTTCGCCGGGTTTTAGCAATCAGCCCCAGCATTTT
NA	TRBV7-6	TRBJ2-1	14	few	CASSSPWGSGEQFF	TGTGCCAGCAGCTCCCCCTGGGGGAGTGGTGAGCAGTTCTTC
NA	TRBV6-6	TRBJ2-2	12	few	CASSYSAWELFF	TGTGCCAGCAGTTATTCAGCCTGGGAGCTGTTTTTT
NA	TRBV7-6	TRBJ1-3	15	few	CASSSAGQRGNTIYF	TGTGCCAGCAGCTCGGCCGGCCAACGAGGGAACACCATATATTTT
NA	TRBV12-3/TRBV12-4	TRBJ1-5	15	NA	CASSRGAGENQPQHF	TGTGCCAGCAGTCGCGGGGCCGGGGAGAATCAGCCCCAGCATTTT
TRBD1	TRBV6-5	TRBJ1-6	16	many	CASSYSGQLYNSPLHF	TGTGCCAGCAGTTACTCGGGACAGCTCTATAATTCACCCCTCCACTTT
NA	TRBV29-1	TRBJ2-2	14	few	CSVDGGPNTGELFF	TGCAGCGTTGATGGGGGGCCGAACACCGGGGAGCTGTTTTTT
NA	TRBV6-1	TRBJ1-4	13	few	CASARISAEKLFF	TGTGCCAGCGCCCGGATCTCAGCTGAAAAACTGTTTTTT
TRBD1	TRBV19	TRBJ2-1	15	NA	CASSGTGYVFNEQFF	TGTGCCAGTTCCGGGACAGGGTATGTATTCAATGAGCAGTTCTTC
TRBD2	TRBV6-5	TRBJ2-2	14	NA	CASRYARGDGELFF	TGTGCCAGCAGATATGCCCGGGGGGACGGGGAGCTGTTTTTT
NA	TRBV6-5	TRBJ1-5	14	many	CASSPPGYYQPQHF	TGTGCCAGCAGTCCGCCGGGATACTATCAGCCCCAGCATTTT
NA	TRBV5-1	TRBJ2-3	19	few	CASSFSPYGGAGDTDTQYF	TGCGCCAGCAGCTTCTCCCCTTATGGGGGCGCGGGGGACACAGATACGCAGTATTTT
NA	TRBV5-8	TRBJ2-5	9	few	CASTGTQYF	TGTGCTAGTACGGGGACCCAGTACTTC
NA	TRBV13	TRBJ2-1	16	few	CASAHSYVGGAGEQFF	TGTGCCAGCGCTCACTCATACGTGGGGGGGGCTGGCGAGCAGTTCTTC
NA	TRBV7-2	TRBJ1-4	13	NA	CASSLVLSRQLFF	TGTGCCAGCAGCTTGGTTCTTTCCAGGCAGCTGTTTTTT
NA	TRBV7-2	TRBJ1-2	14	many	CASSREAADYGYTF	TGTGCCAGCAGCCGAGAGGCCGCGGACTATGGCTACACCTTC
NA	TRBV20-1	TRBJ1-1	12	NA	CSARVAVDEAFF	TGCAGTGCTAGAGTTGCGGTGGATGAAGCTTTCTTT
NA	TRBV27	TRBJ2-7	17	NA	CASSLAPSVPLSYEQYF	TGTGCCAGCAGTTTGGCACCTAGTGTGCCCCTCTCCTACGAGCAGTACTTC
TRBD2	TRBV5-1	TRBJ2-1	15	NA	CASSFGGGFDNEQFF	TGCGCCAGCAGCTTTGGCGGGGGGTTCGACAATGAGCAGTTCTTC
NA	TRBV7-3	TRBJ1-1	13	NA	CASSLNAGTEAFF	TGTGCCAGCAGCTTAAATGCGGGCACTGAAGCTTTCTTT
NA	TRBV7-9	TRBJ2-5	14	NA	CASSLGQAQETQYF	TGTGCCAGCAGCTTAGGCCAGGCTCAAGAGACCCAGTACTTC
TRBD2	TRBV12-5	TRBJ2-1	16	many	CASGQPPGLADNEQFF	TGTGCTAGTGGCCAGCCTCCGGGACTAGCGGACAATGAGCAGTTCTTC
TRBD1	TRBV6-2/TRBV6-3	TRBJ1-1	14	NA	CASSLRQGPTEAFF	TGTGCCAGCAGTCTCCGACAGGGGCCGACTGAAGCTTTCTTT
NA	TRBV6-5	TRBJ2-7	12	few	CATTYFGGEQYF	TGTGCCACGACATACTTCGGCGGCGAGCAGTACTTC
NA	TRBV6-1	TRBJ2-2	10	NA	CAISTGELFF	TGTGCCATCAGTACCGGGGAGCTGTTTTTT
NA	TRBV5-5	TRBJ2-7	14	NA	CASSWGTGTYEQYF	TGTGCCAGCAGCTGGGGGACTGGTACCTACGAGCAGTACTTC
TRBD2	TRBV4-3	TRBJ2-5	17	NA	CASSQTASGGTLETQYF	TGCGCCAGCAGCCAGACCGCTAGCGGGGGGACTCTGGAGACCCAGTACTTC
NA	TRBV25-1	TRBJ1-1	14	NA	CASSESPGRTEAFF	TGTGCCAGCAGTGAAAGTCCAGGGCGTACTGAAGCTTTCTTT
TRBD1	TRBV6-5	TRBJ1-2	15	NA	CASNFGQGANYGYTF	TGTGCCAGCAATTTTGGCCAGGGGGCTAACTATGGCTACACCTTC
NA	TRBV7-9	TRBJ2-7	14	NA	CASRATGVSYEQYF	TGTGCCAGCAGGGCGACTGGGGTCTCCTACGAGCAGTACTTC
TRBD2	TRBV7-6	TRBJ2-3	17	few	CASSLVQTSGATDTQYF	TGTGCCAGCAGCTTAGTTCAGACTAGCGGAGCCACAGATACGCAGTATTTT
NA	TRBV7-8	TRBJ1-1	14	NA	CASSLVPANTEAFF	TGTGCCAGCAGCTTAGTCCCGGCGAACACTGAAGCTTTCTTT
TRBD1	TRBV27	TRBJ2-3	14	NA	CASSPWTGTDTQYF	TGTGCCAGCAGTCCCTGGACAGGGACAGATACGCAGTATTTT
TRBD1	TRBV15	TRBJ2-7	17	NA	CATSRAASGTGWREQYF	TGTGCCACCAGCAGAGCCGCCTCCGGGACAGGGTGGAGGGAGCAGTACTTC
NA	TRBV10-2	TRBJ2-7	12	NA	CASSELRPEQYF	TGCGCCAGCAGTGAGCTGAGGCCCGAGCAGTACTTC
NA	TRBV9	TRBJ2-3	15	NA	CASSIRDGGTDTQYF	TGTGCCAGCAGCATCCGGGACGGGGGCACAGATACGCAGTATTTT
NA	TRBV5-5	TRBJ2-7	14	NA	CASCPETIAYEQYF	TGTGCCAGCTGTCCCGAGACTATTGCCTACGAGCAGTACTTC
NA	TRBV19	TRBJ2-5	12	many	CASSIGQETQYF	TGTGCCAGTAGTATAGGTCAAGAGACCCAGTACTTC